This T cell receptor (beta chain) was retrieved from a study of T cell changes during pregnancy in multiple sclerosis. Worth noting for this clone: Other nucleotide sequences from this sample produce the same CDR3.

Sequencing was performed with immunoSEQ multiplex PCR; in TCRdb, only in-frame clones are kept and a portion is missing. This table has some 97,000 clones, around 94% appearing once. This CDR3 has 16 residues. The germline V gene encodes CDR1 SGHDN and CDR2 FVKESK. Unmatched junction bases numbered 4, after V lost 4 bases and J lost 2 bases. This specimen consisted of peripheral blood, obtained in the second trimester of pregnancy. This TCR was recovered from a female donor with multiple sclerosis, enrolled in a pregnancy study. The chain has TRBV14 and TRBJ2-3; TRBD2 matches 12 bases. This chain's CDR3 is CASSPRLAGATDTQYF. CDR3 in DNA: TGTGCCAGCAGCCCCCGACTAGCGGGGGCCACAGATACGCAGTATTTT. The full variable domain, in which reference TRBV14 and TRBJ2-3 provide the parts outside the CDR3, is EAGVTQFPSHSVIEKGQTVTLRCDPISGHDNLYWYRRVMGKEIKFLLHFVKESKQDESGMPNNRFLAERTGGTYSTLKVQPAELEDSGVYFCASSPRLAGATDTQYFGPGTRLTVL.